The clone carrying this TCR beta chain was observed many times. The antigen remains unidentified. BIOMED2 TRB-A/B primer pools were used in multiplex TRB PCR. Via MiXCR, TCRdb re-called the multiplex PCR reads, giving one row per CDR3 protein. The sample has fewer than 8,000 distinct CDR3 sequences; under 30% are singletons. This sample was taken from a study of T and B cells in COVID-19 patients. Study-wide results and limits: The recovered cohort had under 3,000 exclusive TCR clusters, including around 34 low generation probability clusters. Clonality of TRB repertoires was high in active COVID-19; recovery brought above-healthy diversity and richness. Patients with COVID-19 reportedly showed strongly skewed T cell receptor beta variable and joining gene usage.

Blood genomic DNA input for TRB amplification was roughly 220-500 ng. The sequence came from a human donor with active COVID-19. Sequenced input: blood.

The chain's CDR3 is CATSDRGRTYEQYF. The CDR3 DNA follows: TGTGCCACCAGTGACCGTGGACGGACCTACGAGCAGTACTTC. The rearrangement links TRBV24-1 to TRBJ2-7; D uncertain. CDR1 is KGHDR, CDR2 SFDVKD, per germline. V lost 4 bases to trimming and J lost 2 bases, with 11 bases between them. The CDR3 runs 14 residues.